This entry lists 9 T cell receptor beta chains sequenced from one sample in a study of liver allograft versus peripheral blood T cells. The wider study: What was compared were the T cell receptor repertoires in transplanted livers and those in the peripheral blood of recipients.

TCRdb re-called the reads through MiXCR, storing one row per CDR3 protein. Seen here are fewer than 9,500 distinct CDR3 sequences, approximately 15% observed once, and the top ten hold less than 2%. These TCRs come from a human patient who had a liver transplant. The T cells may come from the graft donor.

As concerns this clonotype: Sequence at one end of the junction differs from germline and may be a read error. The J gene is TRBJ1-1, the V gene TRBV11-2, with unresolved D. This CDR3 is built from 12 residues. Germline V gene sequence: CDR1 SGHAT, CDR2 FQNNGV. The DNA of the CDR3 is TGTGCCAGAAGCTTAAGGGACACTGAAGCTTTCTTT. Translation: CARSLRDTEAFF.

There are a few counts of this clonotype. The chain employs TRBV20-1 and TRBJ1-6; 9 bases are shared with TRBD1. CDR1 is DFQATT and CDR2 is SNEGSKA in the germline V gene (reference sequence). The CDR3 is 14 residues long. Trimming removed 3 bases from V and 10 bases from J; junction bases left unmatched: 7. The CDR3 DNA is TGCAGTGCTAGGAAGACAGGGGGAGAATCACCCCTCCACTTT. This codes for CSARKTGGESPLHF.

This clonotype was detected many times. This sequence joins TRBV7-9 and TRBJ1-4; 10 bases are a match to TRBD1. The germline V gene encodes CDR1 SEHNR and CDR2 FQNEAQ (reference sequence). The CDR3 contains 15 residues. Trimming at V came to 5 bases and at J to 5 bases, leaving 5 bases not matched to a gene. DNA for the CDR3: TGTGCCAGCAGCCCAGGACAGGGGGGGAATGAAAAACTGTTTTTT. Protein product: CASSPGQGGNEKLFF.

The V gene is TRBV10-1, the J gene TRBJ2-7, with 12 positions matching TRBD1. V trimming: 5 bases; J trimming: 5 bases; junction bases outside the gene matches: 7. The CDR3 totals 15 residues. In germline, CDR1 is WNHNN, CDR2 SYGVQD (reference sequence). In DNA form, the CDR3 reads TGCGCCAGCAGTCCGGGACAGGGGGCTCGGGACGAGCAGTACTTC. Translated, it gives CASSPGQGARDEQYF.

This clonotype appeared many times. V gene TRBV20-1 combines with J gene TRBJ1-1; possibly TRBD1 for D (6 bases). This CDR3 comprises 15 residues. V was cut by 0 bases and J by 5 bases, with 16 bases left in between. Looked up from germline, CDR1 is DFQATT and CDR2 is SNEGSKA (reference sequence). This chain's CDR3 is CSARDSGGGFTEAFF. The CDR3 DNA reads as TGCAGTGCTAGAGATTCGGGGGGCGGATTTACTGAAGCTTTCTTT.

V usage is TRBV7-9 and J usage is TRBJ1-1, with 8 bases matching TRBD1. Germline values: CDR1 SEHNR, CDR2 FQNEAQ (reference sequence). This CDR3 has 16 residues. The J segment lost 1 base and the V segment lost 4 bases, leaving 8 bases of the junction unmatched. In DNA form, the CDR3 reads TGTGCCAGCAGCTCGACCGACAGGGGCCCGAACACTGAAGCTTTCTTT. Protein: CASSSTDRGPNTEAFF.

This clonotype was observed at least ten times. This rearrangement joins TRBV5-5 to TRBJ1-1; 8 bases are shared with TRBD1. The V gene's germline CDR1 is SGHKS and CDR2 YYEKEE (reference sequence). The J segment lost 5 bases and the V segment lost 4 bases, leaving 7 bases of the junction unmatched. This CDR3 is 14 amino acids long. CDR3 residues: CASSQTGVRTEAFF. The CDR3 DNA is TGTGCCAGCAGCCAGACAGGGGTTCGGACTGAAGCTTTCTTT.

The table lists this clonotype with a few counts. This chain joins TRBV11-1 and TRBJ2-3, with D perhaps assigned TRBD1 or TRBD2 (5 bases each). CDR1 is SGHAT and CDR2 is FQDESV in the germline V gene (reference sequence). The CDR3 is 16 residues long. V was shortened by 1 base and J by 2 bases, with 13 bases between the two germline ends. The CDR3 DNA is TGTGCCAGCAGCTTAGGGGGGACGACAGCCACAGATACGCAGTATTTT. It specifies CASSLGGTTATDTQYF.

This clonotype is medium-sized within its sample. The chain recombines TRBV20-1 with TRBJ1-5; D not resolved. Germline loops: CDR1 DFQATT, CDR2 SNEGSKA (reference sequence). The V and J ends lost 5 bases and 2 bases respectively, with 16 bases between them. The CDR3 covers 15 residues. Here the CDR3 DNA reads TGCAGTGCTCTTACACCTGGACCCCGCAATCAGCCCCAGCATTTT. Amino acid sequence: CSALTPGPRNQPQHF.